This T cell receptor beta chain was observed in a study of post-analysis software for immune sequencing data. This clonotype was observed a few times. The antigen remains undetermined. Every TCR beta cDNA library bore unique molecular identifiers. Some 500,000 cDNA molecules were obtained from 1 to 10 million T cells. TCRdb re-derived calls from the PCR reads in MiXCR, one entry per CDR3 protein. The sample lists around 770,000 distinct CDR3 sequences, roughly 50% occurring once. Points from the study as a whole: Normalized Chao1 diversity was significantly lower in multiple sclerosis patients than in controls.

The receptor's source is a girl aged 5 to 17 with multiple sclerosis. Sequenced sample: blood.

CDR3 sequence: CASSAPKTQGDGYTF. CDR3 sequence (DNA): TGCGCCAGCAGCGCACCGAAGACACAGGGGGATGGCTACACCTTC. V and J are TRBV5-1 and TRBJ1-2, with 8 bases identical to TRBD1. The length of the CDR3 is 15 residues. V lost 4 bases to trimming and J lost 6 bases; unmatched junction nucleotides: 11. Germline V lookup: CDR1 SGHRS, CDR2 YFSETQ.